Detailed here is one TCR beta chain. Its antigen is as yet unknown. The TCRbeta library incorporated unique molecular identifiers. In TCRdb, the PCR reads were re-called with MiXCR into one record per CDR3 protein. The profile shows about 310,000 distinct CDR3 sequences, around 25% of them singletons. The sample is drawn from a study of T-cell reconstitution after alpha-beta-depleted transplantation in children. Study-wide results and caveats: Once a year had passed after transplant, T-cell counts and diversity came mostly from newly produced T cells.

The material sequenced was PBMCs, mostly from graft donor cells, taken 180 days after TCRalphabeta/CD19-depleted stem cell transplant. The clonotype was recovered from a male patient aged 10 to 17 who had a stem cell transplant for acute lymphoblastic leukemia, so the T cells may come from the graft donor.

CDR3 sequence: CASSLSGESYEQYF. The CDR3 DNA follows: TGTGCCAGCAGCCTCTCAGGGGAATCCTACGAGCAGTACTTC. V is TRBV3-1 and J is TRBJ2-7, with D perhaps matching TRBD1 (6 bases). This CDR3 comprises 14 residues. The ends were cut back, 4 bases at V and 1 base at J, with 11 bases in the middle. Germline assignment: CDR1 LGHDT and CDR2 YNNKEL (reference sequence).